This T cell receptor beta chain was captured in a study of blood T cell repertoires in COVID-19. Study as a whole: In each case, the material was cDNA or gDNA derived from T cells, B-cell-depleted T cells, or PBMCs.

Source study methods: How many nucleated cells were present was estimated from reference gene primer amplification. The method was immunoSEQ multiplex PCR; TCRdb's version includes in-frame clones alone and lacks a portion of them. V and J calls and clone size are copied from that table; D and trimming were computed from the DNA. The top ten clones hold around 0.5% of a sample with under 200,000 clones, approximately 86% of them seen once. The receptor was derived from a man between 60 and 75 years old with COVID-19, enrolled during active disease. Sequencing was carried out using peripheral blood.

The CDR3 loop reads CATSESSPDSFRQETQYF. CDR3 coding DNA: TGTGCCACCAGTGAATCCAGCCCGGACAGTTTCCGGCAAGAGACCCAGTACTTC. The gene calls are TRBV24-1 and TRBJ2-5, with TRBD1 as a possible D gene (6 bases). The V and J ends lost 4 bases and 2 bases respectively, with 22 bases between them. The CDR3 is made up of 18 amino acids. Germline values: CDR1 KGHDR, CDR2 SFDVKD.